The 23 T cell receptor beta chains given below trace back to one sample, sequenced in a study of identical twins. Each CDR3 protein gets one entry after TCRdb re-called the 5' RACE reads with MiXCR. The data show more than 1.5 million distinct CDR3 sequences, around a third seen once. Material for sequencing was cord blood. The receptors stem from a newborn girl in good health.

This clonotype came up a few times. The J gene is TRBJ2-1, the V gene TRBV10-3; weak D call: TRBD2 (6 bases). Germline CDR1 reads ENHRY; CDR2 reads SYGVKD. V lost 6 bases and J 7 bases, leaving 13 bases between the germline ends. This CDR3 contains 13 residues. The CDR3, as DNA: TGTGCCATCAGACAAAACCGGGAGAATGAGCAGTTCTTC. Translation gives CAIRQNRENEQFF.

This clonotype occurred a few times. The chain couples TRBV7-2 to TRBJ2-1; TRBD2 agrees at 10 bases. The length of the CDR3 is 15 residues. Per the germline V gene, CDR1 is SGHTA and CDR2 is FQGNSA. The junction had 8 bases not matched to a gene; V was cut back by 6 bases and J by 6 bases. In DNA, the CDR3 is TGTGCCAGCAGGCCTCTAGCGGGAGTGTCCAATGAGCAGTTCTTC. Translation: CASRPLAGVSNEQFF.

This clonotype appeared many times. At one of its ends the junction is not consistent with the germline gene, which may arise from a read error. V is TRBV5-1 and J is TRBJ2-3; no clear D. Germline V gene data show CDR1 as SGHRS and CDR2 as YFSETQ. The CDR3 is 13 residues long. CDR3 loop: CASSRWGTDTQYF. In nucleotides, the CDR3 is TGTGCCAGCAGTCGGTGGGGCACAGATACGCAGTATTTT.

CDR3 nucleotides: TGTGCCAGCAGTGAATGGGAATCAGCAGGGGAATTCTACGAGCAGTACTTC. It yields the protein CASSEWESAGEFYEQYF. The chain joins TRBV25-1 to TRBJ2-7; TRBD1 is a possible D gene (6 bases). Germline CDR1 is MGHDK and CDR2 is SYGVNS. V gave up 1 base and J gave up 3 bases, with 19 bases separating them. CDR3 size: 17 residues.

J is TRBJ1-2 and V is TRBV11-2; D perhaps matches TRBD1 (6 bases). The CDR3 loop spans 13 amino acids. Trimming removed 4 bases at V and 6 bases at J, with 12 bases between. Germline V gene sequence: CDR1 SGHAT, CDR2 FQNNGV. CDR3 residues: CASSSHRVDGYTF. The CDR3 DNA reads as TGTGCCAGCAGCTCCCACAGGGTGGATGGCTACACCTTC.

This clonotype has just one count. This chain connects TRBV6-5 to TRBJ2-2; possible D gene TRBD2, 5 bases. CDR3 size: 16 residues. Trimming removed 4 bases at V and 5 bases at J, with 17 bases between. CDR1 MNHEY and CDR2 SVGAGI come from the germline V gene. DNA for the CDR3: TGTGCCAGCAGTTCGTTAGGGAAGACGGGGACCGGGGAGCTGTTTTTT. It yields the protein CASSSLGKTGTGELFF.

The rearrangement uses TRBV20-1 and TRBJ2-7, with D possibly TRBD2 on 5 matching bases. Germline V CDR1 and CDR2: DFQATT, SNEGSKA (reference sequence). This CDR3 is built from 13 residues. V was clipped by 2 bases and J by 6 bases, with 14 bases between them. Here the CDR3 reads CSARKLEGGEQYF. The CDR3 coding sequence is TGCAGTGCTAGAAAGTTAGAGGGCGGCGAGCAGTACTTC.

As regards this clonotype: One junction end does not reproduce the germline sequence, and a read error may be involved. CDR3 protein: CASNYSLRQGGSRPQHF. The CDR3 DNA reads TGTGCCAGCAATTACTCGCTCAGACAGGGCGGGAGTCGGCCCCAGCATTTT. This chain connects TRBV6-6 to TRBJ1-5; 7 nucleotides line up with TRBD1. Germline CDR1 and CDR2: MNHNY and SVGAGI (reference sequence). The CDR3 spans 17 residues.

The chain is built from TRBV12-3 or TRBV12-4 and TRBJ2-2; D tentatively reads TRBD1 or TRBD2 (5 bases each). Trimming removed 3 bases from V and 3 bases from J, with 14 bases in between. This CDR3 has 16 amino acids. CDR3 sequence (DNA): TGTGCCAGCAGTTTTGATGGGGGAGCGTACACCGGGGAGCTGTTTTTT. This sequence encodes CASSFDGGAYTGELFF.

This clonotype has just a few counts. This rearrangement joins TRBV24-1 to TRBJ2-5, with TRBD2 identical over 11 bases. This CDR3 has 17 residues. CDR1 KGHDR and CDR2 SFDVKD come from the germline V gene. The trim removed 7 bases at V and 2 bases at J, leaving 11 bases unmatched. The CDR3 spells CATSSSGRRWEQETQYF. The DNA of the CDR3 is TGTGCCACCAGCTCTAGCGGGAGGCGTTGGGAACAAGAGACCCAGTACTTC.

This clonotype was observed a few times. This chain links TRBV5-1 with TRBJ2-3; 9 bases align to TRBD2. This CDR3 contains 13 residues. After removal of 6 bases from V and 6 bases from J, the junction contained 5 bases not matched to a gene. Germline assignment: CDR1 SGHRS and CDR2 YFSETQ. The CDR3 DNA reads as TGCGCCAGCAACATAGCGGGGGTCGATACGCAGTATTTT. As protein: CASNIAGVDTQYF.

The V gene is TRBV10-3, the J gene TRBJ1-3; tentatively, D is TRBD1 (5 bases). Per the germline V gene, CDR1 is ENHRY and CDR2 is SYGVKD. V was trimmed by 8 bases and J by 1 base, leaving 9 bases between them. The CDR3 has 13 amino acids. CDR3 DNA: TGTGCCATCGGTGCAGGGTCTGGAAACACCATATATTTT. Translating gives CAIGAGSGNTIYF.

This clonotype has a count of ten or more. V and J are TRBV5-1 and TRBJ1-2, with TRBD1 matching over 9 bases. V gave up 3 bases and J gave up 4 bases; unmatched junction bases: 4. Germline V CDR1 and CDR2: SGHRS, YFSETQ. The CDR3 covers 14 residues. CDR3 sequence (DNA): TGCGCCAGCAGCTCCGGGACAGGGACCTATGGCTACACCTTC. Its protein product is CASSSGTGTYGYTF.

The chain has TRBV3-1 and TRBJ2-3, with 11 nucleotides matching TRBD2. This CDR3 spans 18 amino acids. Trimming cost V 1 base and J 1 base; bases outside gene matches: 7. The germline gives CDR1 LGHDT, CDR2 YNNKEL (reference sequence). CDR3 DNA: TGTGCCAGCAGCCAAGGTGGGACTAGCGGACACCGCACAGATACGCAGTATTTT. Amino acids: CASSQGGTSGHRTDTQYF.

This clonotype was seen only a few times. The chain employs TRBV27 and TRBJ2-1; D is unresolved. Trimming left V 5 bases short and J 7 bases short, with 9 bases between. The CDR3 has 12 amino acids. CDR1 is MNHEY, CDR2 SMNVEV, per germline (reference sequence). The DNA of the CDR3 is TGTGCCAGCAGTCGTTCTAGTAATGAGCAGTTCTTC. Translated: CASSRSSNEQFF.

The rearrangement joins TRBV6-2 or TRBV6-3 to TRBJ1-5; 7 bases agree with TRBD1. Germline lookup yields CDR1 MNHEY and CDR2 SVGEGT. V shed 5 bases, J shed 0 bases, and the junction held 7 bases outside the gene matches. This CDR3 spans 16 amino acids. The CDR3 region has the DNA TGTGCCAGCAGTCGGGGACAGAGGTCTAGCAATCAGCCCCAGCATTTT. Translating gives CASSRGQRSSNQPQHF.

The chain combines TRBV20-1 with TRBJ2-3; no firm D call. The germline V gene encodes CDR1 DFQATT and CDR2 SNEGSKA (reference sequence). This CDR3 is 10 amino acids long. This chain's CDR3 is CIASTDTQYF. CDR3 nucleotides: TGCATCGCTAGCACAGATACGCAGTATTTT.

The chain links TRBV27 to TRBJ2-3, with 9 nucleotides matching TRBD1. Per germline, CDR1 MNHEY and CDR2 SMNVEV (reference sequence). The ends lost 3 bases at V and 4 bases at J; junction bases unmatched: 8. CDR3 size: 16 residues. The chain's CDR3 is CASSFNRDRVADTQYF. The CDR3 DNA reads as TGTGCCAGCAGTTTTAACCGGGACAGGGTAGCAGATACGCAGTATTTT.

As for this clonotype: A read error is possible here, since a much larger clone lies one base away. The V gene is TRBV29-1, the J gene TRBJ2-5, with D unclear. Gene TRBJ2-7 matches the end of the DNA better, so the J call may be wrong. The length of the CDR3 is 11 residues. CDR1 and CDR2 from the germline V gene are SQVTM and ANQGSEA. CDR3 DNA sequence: TGCAGCTTTGATTCCGGGTTCGAGCAGTACTTC. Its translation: CSFDSGFEQYF.

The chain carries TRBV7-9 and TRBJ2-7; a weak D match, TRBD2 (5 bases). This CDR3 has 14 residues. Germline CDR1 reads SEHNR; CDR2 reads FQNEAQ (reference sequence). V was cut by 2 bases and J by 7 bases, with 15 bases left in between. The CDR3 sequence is CASSLKIQRDEQYF. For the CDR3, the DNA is TGTGCCAGCAGCTTAAAAATCCAGAGGGATGAGCAGTACTTC.

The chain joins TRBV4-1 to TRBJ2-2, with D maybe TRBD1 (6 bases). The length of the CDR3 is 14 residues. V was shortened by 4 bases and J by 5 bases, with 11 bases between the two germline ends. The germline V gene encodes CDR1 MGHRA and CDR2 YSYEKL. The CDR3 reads CASSPTGKTGELFF. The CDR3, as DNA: TGCGCCAGCAGCCCTACAGGGAAAACCGGGGAGCTGTTTTTT.

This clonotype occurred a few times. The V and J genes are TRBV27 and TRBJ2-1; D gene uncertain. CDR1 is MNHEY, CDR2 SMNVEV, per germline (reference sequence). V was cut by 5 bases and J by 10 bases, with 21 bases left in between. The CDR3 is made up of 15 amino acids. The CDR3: CASSPHVLDGAEQFF. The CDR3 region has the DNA TGTGCCAGCAGTCCACATGTCTTGGACGGAGCCGAGCAGTTCTTC.

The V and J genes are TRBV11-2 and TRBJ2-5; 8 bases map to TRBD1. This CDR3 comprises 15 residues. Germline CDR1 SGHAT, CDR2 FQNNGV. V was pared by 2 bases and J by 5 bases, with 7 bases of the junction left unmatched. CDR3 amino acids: CASSLSGQGWETQYF. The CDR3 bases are TGTGCCAGCAGCTTATCTGGACAGGGTTGGGAGACCCAGTACTTC.